Shown below are 19 T cell receptor beta chains from a single sample sequenced in a study of CD8 T cells in Susac syndrome. When the RNA was reverse transcribed, random hexamers were used with an input of about 0.45 to 1 ug. One entry per CDR3 protein results from TCRdb running MiXCR on the immunoSEQ multiplex PCR reads. The data show around 230,000 distinct CDR3 sequences, roughly 95% seen once. The sample comprised CD4+ T cells from PBMCs. The receptor set was obtained from a human donor with Susac syndrome.

CDR3 region: CASSSTRGEQYF. The CDR3 DNA reads TGTGCCAGCAGCTCGACTAGAGGCGAGCAGTACTTC. This chain links TRBV7-9 with TRBJ2-7, with D possibly TRBD2 on 6 matching bases. The CDR3 consists of 12 residues. In germline, CDR1 is SEHNR, CDR2 FQNEAQ (reference sequence). Trimming cost V 4 bases and J 6 bases, with 10 bases left between them.

In regard to this clonotype: No DNA is shown, since the ends of the CDR3 on it are uncertain; the CDR3 is the one TCRdb lists. The chain couples TRBV6-6 to TRBJ2-6. Per germline, CDR1 MNHNY and CDR2 SVGAGI (reference sequence). The CDR3 sequence runs 16 residues, both termini included. The CDR3: CASSSSGTSGANVLTF.

V gene TRBV11-3 combines with J gene TRBJ2-1, with 11 bases that match TRBD2. Germline CDR1 and CDR2: SGHNT and YENEEA. The length of the CDR3 is 17 residues. Trimming removed 3 bases from V and 7 bases from J; junction bases left unmatched: 11. The CDR3 region has the DNA TGTGCCAGCAGCTTGGGTAGCGGGAGGGCCAATTCTAATGAGCAGTTCTTC. It yields the protein CASSLGSGRANSNEQFF.

This clonotype was counted a single time. The V call is TRBV15, the J call TRBJ1-2, with 9 bases aligning to TRBD1. From germline, CDR1 is LNHNV and CDR2 YYDKDF (reference sequence). The trim removed 9 bases at V and 5 bases at J, leaving 10 bases unmatched. The CDR3 length is 14 residues. CDR3 nucleotide sequence: TGTGCCACTAAGACGGACAGGGGTTTATATGGCTACACCTTC. It is translated as CATKTDRGLYGYTF. The full variable domain, completed using reference TRBV15 and TRBJ1-2, is DAMVIQNPRYQVTQFGKPVTLSCSQTLNHNVMYWYQQKSSQAPKLLFHYYDKDFNNEADTPDNFQSRRPNTSFCFLDIRSPGLGDTAMYLCATKTDRGLYGYTFGSGTRLTVV.

The V call is TRBV20-1, the J call TRBJ2-7; D unresolved. The germline CDR1 and CDR2 sequences are DFQATT and SNEGSKA (reference sequence). Trimming shortened V by 1 base and J by 9 bases, and 13 bases separated the two germline ends. This CDR3 region has 12 residues. This CDR3 reads CSARAGPPAQYF. The CDR3 DNA reads as TGCAGTGCTAGAGCGGGTCCCCCTGCGCAGTACTTC.

This clonotype has just one count. The chain carries TRBV20-1 and TRBJ2-7, with 10 bases identical to TRBD1. CDR1 DFQATT and CDR2 SNEGSKA come from the germline V gene (reference sequence). CDR3 size: 14 residues. V gave up 2 bases and J gave up 2 bases; unmatched junction bases: 3. The CDR3 DNA reads TGCAGTGCTAGATCCGGGACAGGGGCCTACGAGCAGTACTTC. Its translation: CSARSGTGAYEQYF.

The rearrangement joins TRBV29-1 to TRBJ1-2; D is ambiguous. CDR3 length: 12 residues. V was cut by 1 base and J by 7 bases, with 10 bases left in between. Germline-derived CDR1 and CDR2 are SQVTM and ANQGSEA. The CDR3 coding sequence is TGCAGCGTTGAAGGTGCCAAGCTTGGCTACACCTTC. Its translation is CSVEGAKLGYTF.

The chain carries TRBV4-1 and TRBJ2-1; 8 nucleotides align to TRBD2. The CDR3 extends over 17 amino acids. Germline V gene data show CDR1 as MGHRA and CDR2 as YSYEKL. V trimming: 1 base; J trimming: 8 bases; junction bases outside the gene matches: 13. In DNA form, the CDR3 reads TGCGCCAGCAGCCAAGGGGGACTAGTGCTGGGCCTGGATGAGCAGTTCTTC. The encoded protein is CASSQGGLVLGLDEQFF.

V and J are TRBV4-1 and TRBJ2-7, with 7 positions matching TRBD1. CDR3 length: 15 amino acids. V lost 3 bases to trimming and J lost 4 bases; unmatched junction nucleotides: 9. Germline CDR1 reads MGHRA; CDR2 reads YSYEKL. CDR3 nucleotides: TGCGCCAGCAGCCAGTCAGGGGGTTCGTTGTACGAGCAGTACTTC. This encodes CASSQSGGSLYEQYF.

The chain is built from TRBV18 and TRBJ1-5; 7 bases agree with TRBD1. The junction had 4 bases not matched to a gene; V was cut back by 4 bases and J by 4 bases. Looked up from germline, CDR1 is KGHSH and CDR2 is LQKENI. CDR3 size: 14 residues. The CDR3 is CASSLGTANQPQHF. CDR3 bases: TGTGCCAGCTCACTGGGGACAGCTAATCAGCCCCAGCATTTT.

V is TRBV30 and J is TRBJ2-5, with D possibly matching TRBD1 (6 bases). Germline lookup yields CDR1 GTSNPN and CDR2 SVGIG (reference sequence). V was cut by 4 bases and J by 5 bases, with 8 bases left in between. The CDR3 length is 11 residues. The CDR3 region has the DNA TGTGCCTGGAACACAGGGGAGACCCAGTACTTC. Translating gives CAWNTGETQYF.

The chain uses TRBV3-1 and TRBJ2-4; 10 bases agree with TRBD1. In germline, CDR1 is LGHDT, CDR2 YNNKEL (reference sequence). With 11 bases clipped from V and 9 bases from J, the junction kept 10 bases outside the gene matches. This CDR3 contains 13 residues. The CDR3: CASRDRGPGIQYF. The CDR3 coding sequence is TGTGCCTCCCGCGACAGGGGGCCCGGCATTCAGTACTTC.

The chain recombines TRBV30 with TRBJ1-2; 8 nucleotides align to TRBD1. V trimming: 3 bases; J trimming: 3 bases; junction bases outside the gene matches: 6. Per germline, CDR1 GTSNPN and CDR2 SVGIG (reference sequence). This CDR3 contains 14 residues. For the CDR3, the DNA is TGTGCCTGGAGAAGACAGGGGATTGACTATGGCTACACCTTC. This sequence encodes CAWRRQGIDYGYTF.

The J gene is TRBJ2-5, the V gene TRBV21-1; the table names TRBD2, a call not compared with the DNA. TRBV21-1 corresponds to a pseudogene. The CDR3 is made up of 15 amino acids. Here the CDR3 DNA reads TGTGCCAGCAGCAAACGGGGAGGAAGGCGGGAGACCCAGTACTTC. Amino acid sequence: CASSKRGGRRETQYF.

The CDR3 reads CASSLQGATYNEQFF. In nucleotides, the CDR3 is TGTGCCAGCAGCTTACAGGGGGCCACCTACAATGAGCAGTTCTTC. The rearrangement uses TRBV7-9 and TRBJ2-1; the match to TRBD1 covers 8 bases. V dropped 2 bases and J dropped 2; count of bases not matched to a gene: 2. Per the germline V gene, CDR1 is SEHNR and CDR2 is FQNEAQ (reference sequence). The CDR3 extends over 15 amino acids.

The J gene is TRBJ2-1, the V gene TRBV4-1; TRBD1 agrees at 9 bases. In germline, CDR1 is MGHRA, CDR2 YSYEKL. J was trimmed by 6 bases and V by 1 base; bases with no gene match: 10. CDR3 size: 17 residues. The CDR3 sequence is CASSQVFGQGNGNEQFF. In DNA form, the CDR3 reads TGCGCCAGCAGCCAAGTGTTCGGACAGGGGAACGGCAATGAGCAGTTCTTC.

The chain joins TRBV29-1 to TRBJ2-7; D may match TRBD1 or TRBD2 (5 bases each). This CDR3 comprises 12 residues. In germline, CDR1 is SQVTM, CDR2 ANQGSEA. This CDR3 reads CSWGSVSYEQYF. CDR3 nucleotides: TGCAGTTGGGGGTCGGTCTCCTACGAGCAGTACTTC.

The chain carries TRBV9 and TRBJ2-7, with 13 nucleotides matching TRBD2. CDR3 length: 15 residues. J gave up 5 bases and V 4 bases, and 6 bases lay outside the gene matches. In germline, CDR1 is SGDLS, CDR2 YYNGEE. CDR3 sequence (DNA): TGTGCCAGCAGCCCCACTAGCGGGAGGGCCCACGAGCAGTACTTC. Protein sequence: CASSPTSGRAHEQYF.

With regard to this clonotype: At one end the junction does not follow the germline gene, possibly because of a read error. The genes are TRBV15 and TRBJ1-1; D not resolved. The CDR3 length is 15 residues. The V gene's germline CDR1 is LNHNV and CDR2 YYDKDF (reference sequence). In DNA, the CDR3 is TGTGCCACCAGTAGAGCTCGGGTCGAGAACACTGAAGCTTTCTTT. Protein product: CATSRARVENTEAFF.